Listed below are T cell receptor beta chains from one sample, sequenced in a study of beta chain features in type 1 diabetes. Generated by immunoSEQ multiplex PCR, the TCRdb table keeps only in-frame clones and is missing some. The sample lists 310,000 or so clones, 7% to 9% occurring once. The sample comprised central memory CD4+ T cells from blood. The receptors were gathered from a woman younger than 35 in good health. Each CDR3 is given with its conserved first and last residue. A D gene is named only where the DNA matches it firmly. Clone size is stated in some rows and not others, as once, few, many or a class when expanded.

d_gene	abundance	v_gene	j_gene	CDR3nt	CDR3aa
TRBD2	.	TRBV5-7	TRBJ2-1	TGTGCCAGCAGCCCCGGACTAGCGGCTAACGAGGTCTACAATGAGCAGTTCTTC	CASSPGLAANEVYNEQFF
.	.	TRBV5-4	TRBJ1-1	TGTGCCAGCAGCCTAAAAGACAGGTCATACACTGAAGCTTTCTTT	CASSLKDRSYTEAFF
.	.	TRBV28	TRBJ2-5	TGTGCCAGCAGTTCCCGTAGGGCCACTAAAGCGCAAGAGACCCAGTACTTC	CASSSRRATKAQETQYF
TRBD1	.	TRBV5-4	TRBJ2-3	TGTGCCAGCAGCTCGGGACAGGCAGATACGCAGTATTTT	CASSSGQADTQYF
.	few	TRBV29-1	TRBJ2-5	TGCAGCGTTGCTTCAGGCCGACAAGAGACCCAGTACTTC	CSVASGRQETQYF
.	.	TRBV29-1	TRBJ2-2	TGCACCATACAATCTCGCGGGGCGAACACCGGGGAGCTGTTTTTT	CTIQSRGANTGELFF
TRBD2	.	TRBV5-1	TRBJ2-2	TGCGCCAGCAGCGGCACTAGCGGTGGGGAGCTGTTTTTT	CASSGTSGGELFF
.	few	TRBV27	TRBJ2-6	TGTGCCAGCAGTTTTTGGGGGACTGGGGCCAACGTCCTGACTTTC	CASSFWGTGANVLTF
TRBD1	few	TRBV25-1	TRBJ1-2	TGTGCCAGCAGTGAATTGGACAGGGAAATGCCTGGCTACACCTTC	CASSELDREMPGYTF
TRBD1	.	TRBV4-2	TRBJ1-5	TGTGCCAGCAGCCAAGGCCAGGGGGCCTTCAATCAGCCCCAGCATTTT	CASSQGQGAFNQPQHF
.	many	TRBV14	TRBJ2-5	TGTGCCAGCGCCGCTTCAGAGACCCAGTACTTC	CASAASETQYF
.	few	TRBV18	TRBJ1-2	TGTGCCAGCTCACCTGAACAGGGCAATGGCTACACCTTC	CASSPEQGNGYTF
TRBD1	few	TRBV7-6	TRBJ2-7	TGTGCCAGCAGCACACGGGACAGGGCAGAGCAGTACTTC	CASSTRDRAEQYF
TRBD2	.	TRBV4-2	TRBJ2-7	TGTGCCAGCAGCCAAGGACTACTAGCGGGAGTTGGCGAGCAGTACTTC	CASSQGLLAGVGEQYF
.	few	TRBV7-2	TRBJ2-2	TGTGCCAGCAGCATAGCCAGGACCGGGGAGCTGTTTTTT	CASSIARTGELFF
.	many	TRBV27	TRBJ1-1	TGTGCCAGCAGTCTTAACCGGGGGGACACTGAAGCTTTCTTT	CASSLNRGDTEAFF
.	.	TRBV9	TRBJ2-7	TGTGCCAGCAGCCCAGGGGGGACCGCCTACGAGCAGTACTTC	CASSPGGTAYEQYF
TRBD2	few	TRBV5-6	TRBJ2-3	TGTGCCAGCAGCCGGATAGGAGCGGGAAGGCTCACAGATACGCAGTATTTT	CASSRIGAGRLTDTQYF
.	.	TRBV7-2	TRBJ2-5	TGTGCCAGCAGCGTAGGGTGGGCACGGGAGACCCAGTACTTC	CASSVGWARETQYF
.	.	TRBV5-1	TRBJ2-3	TGCGCCAGCAGCTTGGCAGACTACACAGATACGCAGTATTTT	CASSLADYTDTQYF
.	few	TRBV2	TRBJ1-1	TGTGCCAGCAGATCACGCGGCGCTGAAGCTTTCTTT	CASRSRGAEAFF
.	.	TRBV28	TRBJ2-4	TGTGCCAGCAAAACTCCAGGGCTAGCCAAAAACATTCAGTACTTC	CASKTPGLAKNIQYF
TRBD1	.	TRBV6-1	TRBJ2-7	TGTGCCAGCAGAAGTCGACAGGGTGGCGGCTACGAGCAGTACTTC	CASRSRQGGGYEQYF
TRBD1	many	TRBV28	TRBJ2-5	TGTGCCAGCAGTGGGGCCCCGGGGACAGGGAGCCAAGAGACCCAGTACTTC	CASSGAPGTGSQETQYF
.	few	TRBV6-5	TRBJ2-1	TGTGCCAGCAGTTACCAAGGAAATACTTACAATGAGCAGTTCTTC	CASSYQGNTYNEQFF
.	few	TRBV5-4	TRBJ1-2	TGTGCCAGCAGCATGGGGAAGAACTATGGCTACACCTTC	CASSMGKNYGYTF
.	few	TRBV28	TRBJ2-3	TGTGCCAGCTGTCAGGGCCGAGATACGCAGTATTTT	CASCQGRDTQYF
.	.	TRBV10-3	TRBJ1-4	TGTGCCATCAGTGAGGGGTCGGGTTCTTGGACTAATGAAAAACTGTTTTTT	CAISEGSGSWTNEKLFF
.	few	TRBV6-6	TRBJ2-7	TGTGCCAGCAGTCGCCTCGGCGAGCAGTACTTC	CASSRLGEQYF
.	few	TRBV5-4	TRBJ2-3	TGTGCCAGCAGCGTGGACAGCCCATTCGATACGCAGTATTTT	CASSVDSPFDTQYF